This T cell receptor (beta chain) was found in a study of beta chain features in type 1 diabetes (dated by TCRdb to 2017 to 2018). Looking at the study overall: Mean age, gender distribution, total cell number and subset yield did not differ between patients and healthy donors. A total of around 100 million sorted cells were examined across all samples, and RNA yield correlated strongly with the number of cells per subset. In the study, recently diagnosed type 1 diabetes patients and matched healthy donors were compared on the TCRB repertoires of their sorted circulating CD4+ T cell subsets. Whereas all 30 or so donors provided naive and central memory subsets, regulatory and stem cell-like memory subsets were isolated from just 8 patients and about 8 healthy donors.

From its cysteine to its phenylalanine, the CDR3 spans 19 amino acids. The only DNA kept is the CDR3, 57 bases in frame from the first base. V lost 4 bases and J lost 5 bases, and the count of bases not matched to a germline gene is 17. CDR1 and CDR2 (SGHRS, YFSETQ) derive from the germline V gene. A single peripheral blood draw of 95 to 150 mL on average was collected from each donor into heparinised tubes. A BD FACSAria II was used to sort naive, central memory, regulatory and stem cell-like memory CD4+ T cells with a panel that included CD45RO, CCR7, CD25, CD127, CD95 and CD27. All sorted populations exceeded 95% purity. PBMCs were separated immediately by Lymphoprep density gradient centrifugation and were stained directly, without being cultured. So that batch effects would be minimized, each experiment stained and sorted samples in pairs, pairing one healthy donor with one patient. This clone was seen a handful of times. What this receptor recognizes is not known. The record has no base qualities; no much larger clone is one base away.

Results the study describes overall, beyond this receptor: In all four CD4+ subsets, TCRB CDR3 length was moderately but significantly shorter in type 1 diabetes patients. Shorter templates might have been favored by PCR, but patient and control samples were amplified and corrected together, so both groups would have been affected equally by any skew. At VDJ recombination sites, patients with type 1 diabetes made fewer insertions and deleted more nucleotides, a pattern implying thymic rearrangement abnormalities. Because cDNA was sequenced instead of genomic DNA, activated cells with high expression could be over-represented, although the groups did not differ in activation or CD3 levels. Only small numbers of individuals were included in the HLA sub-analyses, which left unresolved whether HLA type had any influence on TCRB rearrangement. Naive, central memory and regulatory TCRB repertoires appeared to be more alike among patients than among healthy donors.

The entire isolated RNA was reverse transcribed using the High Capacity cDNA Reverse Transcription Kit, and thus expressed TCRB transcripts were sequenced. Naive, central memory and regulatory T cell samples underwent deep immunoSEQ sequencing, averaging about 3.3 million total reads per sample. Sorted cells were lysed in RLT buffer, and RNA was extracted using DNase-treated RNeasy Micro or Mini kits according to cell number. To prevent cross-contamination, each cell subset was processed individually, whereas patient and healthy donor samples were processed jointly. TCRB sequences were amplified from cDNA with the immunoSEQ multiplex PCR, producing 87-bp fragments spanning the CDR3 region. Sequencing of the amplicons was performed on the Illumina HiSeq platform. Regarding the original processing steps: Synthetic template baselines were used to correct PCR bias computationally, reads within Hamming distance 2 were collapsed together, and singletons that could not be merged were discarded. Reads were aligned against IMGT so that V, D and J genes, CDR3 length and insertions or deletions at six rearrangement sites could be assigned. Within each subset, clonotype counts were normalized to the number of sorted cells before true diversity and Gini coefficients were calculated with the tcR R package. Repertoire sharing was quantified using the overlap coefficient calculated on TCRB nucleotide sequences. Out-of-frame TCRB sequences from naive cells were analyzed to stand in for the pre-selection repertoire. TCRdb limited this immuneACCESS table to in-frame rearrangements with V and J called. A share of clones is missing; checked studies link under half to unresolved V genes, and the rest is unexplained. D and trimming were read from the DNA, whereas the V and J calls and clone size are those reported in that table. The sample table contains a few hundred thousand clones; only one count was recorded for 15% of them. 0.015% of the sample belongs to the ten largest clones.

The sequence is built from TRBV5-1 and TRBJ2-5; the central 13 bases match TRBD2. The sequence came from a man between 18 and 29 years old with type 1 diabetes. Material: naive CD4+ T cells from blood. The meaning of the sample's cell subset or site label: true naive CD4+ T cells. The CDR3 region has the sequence CASSPGLAGLHSGGETQYF. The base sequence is TGCGCCAGCAGCCCGGGACTAGCGGGACTACACAGCGGTGGGGAGACCCAGTACTTC.